This is a list of T cell receptor beta chains from one sample in a study of T cell repertoires in cytomegalovirus infection. TCRdb reprocessed the reads with MiXCR, giving one entry per CDR3 protein. The data contain around 300,000 distinct CDR3 sequences, roughly 25% of them seen just once; the ten biggest clones take up 10% to 15%. Their recognized antigens are unknown. The sample in question was cultured PBMCs, obtained from culture after CMV antigen stimulation. These receptors came from a human donor in good health (CMV status not recorded). Some clones in this sample may be carry-over from other donors' samples. CDR3s include the opening cysteine and the closing phenylalanine or tryptophan. Only some rows state a clone size, as once, few, many or a class for expanded clones.

J	size	V	CDR3
TRBJ2-3	few	TRBV14	CASSWLPGETDTQYF
TRBJ2-1	-	TRBV6-1	CASSYGGTSGRNEQFF
TRBJ2-7	-	TRBV6-2/TRBV6-3	CASRRPGTGDHEQYF
TRBJ1-5	many	TRBV12-3/TRBV12-4	CASSFNAQPQHF
TRBJ2-1	many	TRBV7-6	CASSLGGGPENEQFF
TRBJ2-2	once	TRBV6-6	CASSYSEQGANTGELFF
TRBJ1-3	many	TRBV7-2	CASSPSGGNTIYF
TRBJ2-3	-	TRBV7-2	CASSLSFSGRRADTQYF
TRBJ2-2	-	TRBV19	CASQTKVSGDTGELFF
TRBJ2-3	few	TRBV19	CASSAISGSRTDTQYF
TRBJ2-3	-	TRBV7-2	CASSTRLAGADTQYF
TRBJ1-1	few	TRBV28	CASMEGVRTTEAFF
TRBJ1-5	-	TRBV6-1	CASKTQGGLKPQHF
TRBJ1-5	-	TRBV4-1	CASSQDWAEGGQPQHF
TRBJ2-3	-	TRBV6-2/TRBV6-3	CASSYTAGGTDTQYF
TRBJ2-5	few	TRBV6-5	CATRRDVRETQYF
TRBJ2-1	-	TRBV7-9	CASSLQRASSYNEQFF
TRBJ2-2	few	TRBV27	CASSRLAGGGTGELFF
TRBJ2-2	many	TRBV7-2	CASSLAVRNTGELFF
TRBJ1-5	few	TRBV20-1	CSASWQGGQPQHF
TRBJ1-1	-	TRBV29-1	CSVEDPGPLGTEAFF
TRBJ1-2	-	TRBV20-1	CSASHTSGYTF
TRBJ1-5	few	TRBV28	CASMGGGRRDQPQHF
TRBJ2-1	many	TRBV7-9	CASTILDTGHDEQFF
TRBJ2-1	few	TRBV6-6	CASSPTRTNYNEQFF
TRBJ2-3	medium-sized	TRBV7-2	CASSSSELLAGGITDTQYF
TRBJ2-1	-	TRBV7-2	CASSGTLSNEQFF
TRBJ1-1	few	TRBV6-1	CASSYADLMNTEAFF
TRBJ2-7	-	TRBV5-4	CASTRGGNYEQYF
TRBJ2-1	few	TRBV4-3	CASSQDIPTAAPSSQQFF
TRBJ2-2	few	TRBV7-2	CASGGAYTGELFF
TRBJ2-3	few	TRBV5-1	CASSLGGQFGDTQYF
TRBJ2-3	few	TRBV6-6	CASRMTVPSTDTQYF
TRBJ2-2	few	TRBV5-1	CASQGQDTGELFF
TRBJ2-1	-	TRBV5-1	CASSLDKGGSGQFF
TRBJ1-6	many	TRBV6-1	CASSERDILHF
TRBJ2-1	-	TRBV7-3	CASSLTSGGKQFF
TRBJ1-5	-	TRBV12-5	CASGLTGVQPQHF
TRBJ2-3	-	TRBV28	CASSFGLAGQDTQYF
TRBJ2-1	many	TRBV6-2/TRBV6-3	CASNHAYNEQFF
TRBJ1-5	few	TRBV6-5	CASSPTGDPFSNQPQHF